The present entry profiles one T cell receptor (beta chain) with its context. Its antigen is undetermined. A much larger clonotype is one base distant, so this may be a read error. The sequenced template was RNA, covering the TCR beta CDR3 region. Second-round multiplex PCR came after first-round RT-PCR with HTBI primers. One entry per CDR3 protein, called by TCRdb with MiXCR from the multiplex PCR reads. Among 260,000 or so distinct CDR3 sequences listed, about 47% were seen once. CDR3 length: 13 residues. In germline, CDR1 is SQVTM, CDR2 ANQGSEA. Trimming shortened V by 4 bases and J by 2 bases, and 11 bases separated the two germline ends. The sample originates from a study of Graves' ophthalmopathy and Graves' hyperthyroidism. General study results and limits: In predicting ophthalmopathy progression, the model reached over 55% sensitivity and 72.22% specificity. Distinction of ophthalmopathy from stable hyperthyroidism by a 13-signature model reached nearly 90% sensitivity and 65% to 83% specificity. Detection in blood was also observed for most expanded thyroid clonotypes above 0.001 frequency.

CAS ≥3, NOSPECS ≥4, moderate-to-severe activity and duration under 3 months marked donors with ophthalmopathy. The V call is TRBV29-1, the J call TRBJ1-1; TRBD1 is a possible D gene (6 bases). This receptor was taken from an adult man with Graves' ophthalmopathy. Sequenced material: peripheral blood. This CDR3 reads CSVVAGDNTEAFF. In DNA form, the CDR3 reads TGCAGCGTTGTGGCAGGGGACAACACTGAAGCTTTCTTT. Together with reference TRBV29-1 and TRBJ1-1, the CDR3 gives the full variable domain: SAVISQKPSRDICQRGTSLTIQCQVDSQVTMMFWYRQQPGQSLTLIATANQGSEATYESGFVIDKFPISRPNLTFSTLTVSNMSPEDSSIYLCSVVAGDNTEAFFGQGTRLTVV.